Listed below are T cell receptor beta chains from one sample, sequenced in a study of blood T cell repertoires in COVID-19. The method was immunoSEQ multiplex PCR; TCRdb's version includes in-frame clones alone and lacks a portion of them. This table holds around 160,000 clones, approximately 83% found once. The sequenced material came from peripheral blood. The receptors shown here come from a woman aged 55-75 years with COVID-19, enrolled during active disease. CDR3s include the opening cysteine and the closing phenylalanine or tryptophan. The D gene is left open where the match is weak. Some rows mark clone size as missing; the rest say once, few, many or name a class of expanded clone.

clone_size | j_call | v_call | d_call | cdr3_nt | cdr3_aa
- | TRBJ2-7 | TRBV27 | TRBD1 | TGTGCCAGCAGCAGGACAGGGGAAACCAACGAGCAGTACTTC | CASSRTGETNEQYF
once | TRBJ1-2 | TRBV2 | TRBD1 | TGTGCCAGCAGGGAGGACAGGCCTGGCTACACCTTC | CASREDRPGYTF
- | TRBJ1-5 | TRBV5-4 | - | TGTGCCAGCAGCTTGGCAGGGGATCAGCCCCAGCATTTT | CASSLAGDQPQHF
- | TRBJ2-7 | TRBV7-2 | TRBD1 | TGTGCCAGCAGCTTAATGGGACAGGGTTACGAGCAGTACTTC | CASSLMGQGYEQYF
- | TRBJ2-7 | TRBV7-6 | - | TGTGCCAGCAGCCCGAATGGCGCAGGCACGGGGAGAAATATAGAGCAGTACTTC | CASSPNGAGTGRNIEQYF
- | TRBJ1-2 | TRBV6-5 | TRBD1 | TGTGCCAGCAGGAACCGGGACAGGGACGACTATGGCTACACCTTC | CASRNRDRDDYGYTF
- | TRBJ1-2 | TRBV7-2 | - | TGTGCCAGCAGCCCCGATCCAGGAGGGGAGGCCTATGGCTACACCTTC | CASSPDPGGEAYGYTF
- | TRBJ2-7 | TRBV6-6 | TRBD1 | TGTGCCAGCAGTTCCCGATCAGGGGGCGCCTCCTACGAGCAGTACTTC | CASSSRSGGASYEQYF
few | TRBJ2-1 | TRBV18 | TRBD2 | TGTGCCAGCTCACCCGGGACTAGCGGGGGAGATGAGCAGTTCTTC | CASSPGTSGGDEQFF
- | TRBJ2-5 | TRBV20-1 | TRBD2 | TGCAGTGCTAGTAACGCGGGGGGCCAAGAGACCCAGTACTTC | CSASNAGGQETQYF
- | TRBJ1-1 | TRBV12-3/TRBV12-4 | TRBD1 | TGTGCCAGCAGTTCCGGGACAGCATCTGAAGCTTTCTTT | CASSSGTASEAFF
- | TRBJ2-1 | TRBV11-2 | - | TGTGCCAGCAGCTCCTCTCCCCACATATACAATGAGCAGTTCTTC | CASSSSPHIYNEQFF
- | TRBJ2-3 | TRBV5-1 | - | TGCGCCAGCGGGGAGGCAGCGCTGACTTCGATGGATACGCAGTATTTT | CASGEAALTSMDTQYF
- | TRBJ2-7 | TRBV24-1 | - | TGTGCCACCATCTCGGGGTCGGTCTCGGACGAGCAGTACTTC | CATISGSVSDEQYF
- | TRBJ2-7 | TRBV27 | - | TGTGCCAGCAGTTTAACGGCAGGGGGGTTCTACGAGCAGTACTTC | CASSLTAGGFYEQYF
- | TRBJ2-7 | TRBV7-2 | TRBD1 | TGTGCCAGCAGCAGGGGACAGGACCCCTACGAGCAGTACTTC | CASSRGQDPYEQYF
- | TRBJ1-1 | TRBV29-1 | - | TGCAGCGTTGTTCGGGAGACTGAAGCTTTCTTT | CSVVRETEAFF
few | TRBJ2-7 | TRBV5-1 | TRBD2 | TGCGCCAGCAGCTTGGTGCCTAGCGGGGTCGAGCAGTACTTC | CASSLVPSGVEQYF
- | TRBJ2-7 | TRBV6-2/TRBV6-3 | - | TGTGCCAGCAGTTACCCCAGCAGGTACGAGCAGTACTTC | CASSYPSRYEQYF
- | TRBJ1-5 | TRBV4-2 | - | TGTGCCAGCAGCCAAGGGGATCGAGGGAGGCGGGATCGTCAGCCCCAGCATTTT | CASSQGDRGRRDRQPQHF
- | TRBJ2-5 | TRBV5-6 | - | TGTGCCAGCAGCCGTCCTCTTGCGGACCAAGAGACCCAGTACTTC | CASSRPLADQETQYF
- | TRBJ1-2 | TRBV5-5 | TRBD1 | TGTGCCAGCAGCTTCGGGACAGGGGGCCTCTATGGCTACACCTTC | CASSFGTGGLYGYTF
- | TRBJ2-1 | TRBV5-5 | - | TGTGCCAGCAGCTCCCCTGGGGCTACCGACTCCTACAATGAGCAGTTCTTC | CASSSPGATDSYNEQFF
- | TRBJ2-7 | TRBV30 | TRBD1 | TGTGCCTGGAGCGACCCACAGGGGGCAGCCTACGAGCAGTACTTC | CAWSDPQGAAYEQYF
- | TRBJ1-1 | TRBV19 | TRBD1 | TGTGCCAGTAGTTTGAGGGGCAGGGGGTTGCCAAACACTGAAGCTTTCTTT | CASSLRGRGLPNTEAFF
- | TRBJ2-5 | TRBV5-1 | TRBD1 | TGCGCCAGCAGCGAGGACAGGGGGCAAGAGACCCAGTACTTC | CASSEDRGQETQYF
- | TRBJ1-3 | TRBV6-5 | - | TGTGCCAGTCAAGCCGGCCCGACAGTCGGAAACACCATATATTTT | CASQAGPTVGNTIYF
- | TRBJ1-4 | TRBV5-1 | - | TGCGCCAGCAGCCCCGGACTGCTCGCAACTAATGAAAAACTGTTTTTT | CASSPGLLATNEKLFF
- | TRBJ2-1 | TRBV5-1 | TRBD2 | TGCGCCAGCAGCTTTGCCGGACTAGCGGGGGAGTTCTTC | CASSFAGLAGEFF
- | TRBJ1-5 | TRBV5-4 | TRBD1 | TGTGCCAGCAGCTCCCGGGACAGGGGTAGAGAGGGTCAGCCCCAGCATTTT | CASSSRDRGREGQPQHF
- | TRBJ2-2 | TRBV5-4 | TRBD2 | TGTGCCAGCAGCTCGGGGGGGAGGGAGGAGACCGGGGAGCTGTTTTTT | CASSSGGREETGELFF
- | TRBJ2-3 | TRBV12-5 | - | TGTGCTAGTGGTTTCTCTACAGATACGCAGTATTTT | CASGFSTDTQYF
once | TRBJ2-7 | TRBV6-5 | - | TGTGCCAGCAGTTGGACAGCTCTGGGCGAGCAGTACTTC | CASSWTALGEQYF